The clone carrying this TCR beta chain was counted only a few times. What it binds is not known. The data belong to a study of blood T cells in healthy people across ages. Study-wide findings and caveats: Total diversity from one million sequenced T cells was likely underestimated. Naive CD4+ cells and diversity were both higher in long-lived donors than in aged donors.

Trimming stripped 0 bases from V and 4 bases from J, with 6 bases between. CDR1 and CDR2 (germline): LNHNV, YYDKDF (reference sequence). The CDR3 has 13 residues. For the second PCR, which ran for roughly 6 to 12 cycles, a sample-barcoded 5' primer and a J-beta primer mix were used. One entry per CDR3 protein results from TCRdb running MiXCR on the 5' RACE reads. The profile shows some 760,000 distinct CDR3 sequences, 25% of them singletons. These data are also associated with another study on T cells of mothers and their children. According to that study: The data showed no persistent microchimeric T cell clones.

The chain uses TRBV15 and TRBJ1-2; D call uncertain. Sequencing was performed on blood. This clonotype was obtained from a boy between 10 and 17 years old in good health. Here the CDR3 DNA reads TGTGCCACCAGCAGAGAATCAGGCTATGGCTACACCTTC. Its translation: CATSRESGYGYTF. Supplemented by reference TRBV15 and TRBJ1-2, the full variable domain reads DAMVIQNPRYQVTQFGKPVTLSCSQTLNHNVMYWYQQKSSQAPKLLFHYYDKDFNNEADTPDNFQSRRPNTSFCFLDIRSPGLGDTAMYLCATSRESGYGYTFGSGTRLTVV.